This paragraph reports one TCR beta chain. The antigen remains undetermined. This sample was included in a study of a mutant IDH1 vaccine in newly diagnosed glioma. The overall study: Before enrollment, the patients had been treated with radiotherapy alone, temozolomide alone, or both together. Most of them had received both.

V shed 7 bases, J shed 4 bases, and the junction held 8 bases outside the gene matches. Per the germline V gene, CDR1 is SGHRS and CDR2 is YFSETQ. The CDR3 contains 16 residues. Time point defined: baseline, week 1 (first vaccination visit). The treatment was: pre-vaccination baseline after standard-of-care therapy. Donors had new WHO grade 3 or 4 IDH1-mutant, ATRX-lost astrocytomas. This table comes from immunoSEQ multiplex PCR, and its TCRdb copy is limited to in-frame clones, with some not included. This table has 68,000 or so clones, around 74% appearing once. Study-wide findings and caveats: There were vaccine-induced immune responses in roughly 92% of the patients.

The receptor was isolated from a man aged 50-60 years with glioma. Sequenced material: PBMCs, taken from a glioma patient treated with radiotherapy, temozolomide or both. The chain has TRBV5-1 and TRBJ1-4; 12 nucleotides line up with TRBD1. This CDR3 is CASGRDRGPVNEKLFF. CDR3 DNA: TGCGCCAGCGGCCGGGACAGGGGGCCCGTTAATGAAAAACTGTTTTTT.